These T cell receptor beta chains were read from a single sample in a study of blood T cell repertoires in COVID-19. The data were produced by immunoSEQ multiplex PCR, yet TCRdb's version contains in-frame clones alone and is incomplete. The table lists more than 140,000 clones, more than 65% of them singletons. The sequencing sample was made of peripheral blood. The receptor set was obtained from a woman aged 50 to 65 in a cohort sampled during active or convalescent COVID-19. The CDR3 runs from the conserved cysteine through the conserved F or W. A D gene is named only where the DNA matches it firmly. The size field is filled for only some rows; it gives once, few, many or a size class.

d_gene,abundance,v_gene,j_gene,CDR3nt,CDR3aa
-,-,TRBV7-9,TRBJ1-1,TGTGCCAGCAGCTTGGTTCAGGGAACTGAAGCTTTCTTT,CASSLVQGTEAFF
TRBD1,once,TRBV7-6,TRBJ1-6,TGTGCCAGCAGCCGAGGGGGAGAGGGGGCACGTTATAATTCACCCCTCCACTTT,CASSRGGEGARYNSPLHF
TRBD1,-,TRBV5-5,TRBJ2-7,TGTGCCAGCAGCATCGGACAGGGATTCTCCTACGAGCAGTACTTC,CASSIGQGFSYEQYF
-,once,TRBV9,TRBJ1-6,TGTGCCAGCAGCGTCCGGGAGCGAAATTCACCCCTCCACTTT,CASSVRERNSPLHF
-,few,TRBV7-3,TRBJ2-3,TGTGCCAGCAGCTACAAGGGACTTAGCACAGATACGCAGTATTTT,CASSYKGLSTDTQYF
-,-,TRBV2,TRBJ1-3,TGTGCCAGCAGCGGGTTTAGTCCCGACTCTGGAAACACCATATATTTT,CASSGFSPDSGNTIYF
-,-,TRBV4-1,TRBJ1-1,TGCGCCAGCAGCAGGGAGTCGAACACTGAAGCTTTCTTT,CASSRESNTEAFF
-,-,TRBV21-1,TRBJ1-1,TGTGCCAGCAGCGGCTTGGACAGGAAGAACACTGAAGCTTTCTTT,CASSGLDRKNTEAFF
-,-,TRBV19,TRBJ1-6,TGTGCCAGTAGTAGAAAGGGAGAGAGGTCACCCCTCCACTTT,CASSRKGERSPLHF
-,-,TRBV21-1,TRBJ1-1,TGTGCCAGCAGCGTAGACAGGGGTGAAGCTTTCTTT,CASSVDRGEAFF
TRBD2,-,TRBV9,TRBJ2-1,TGTGCCAGCAGTTACGGACTAGCGGTAACAAACTCCTACAATGAGCAGTTCTTC,CASSYGLAVTNSYNEQFF
-,once,TRBV25-1,TRBJ1-4,TGTGCCAGCAGTGGGTCAGGGGATGGTAATGAAAAACTGTTTTTT,CASSGSGDGNEKLFF
TRBD1,-,TRBV19,TRBJ1-6,TGTGCCAGTAGTATTCAGACAGGGCTCCATTCACCCCTCCACTTT,CASSIQTGLHSPLHF
-,-,TRBV7-2,TRBJ1-2,TGTGCCAGCAGCAAACGGGGGGGAAAGGACTATGGCTACACCTTC,CASSKRGGKDYGYTF
-,-,TRBV11-2,TRBJ2-5,TGTGCCAGCAGCTTGGTACAGGCCAGAGAGACCCAGTACTTC,CASSLVQARETQYF
-,-,TRBV2,TRBJ1-4,TGTGCCAGCAGCGAGGGGGTTAGGAAACTGTTTTTT,CASSEGVRKLFF
-,-,TRBV11-2,TRBJ2-3,TGTGCCAGCAGCTTAGTGTCAGGGCCAGATACGCAGTATTTT,CASSLVSGPDTQYF
TRBD1,-,TRBV5-1,TRBJ1-4,TGCGCCAGCAGCACCGGGACAGCTAATGAAAAACTGTTTTTT,CASSTGTANEKLFF
TRBD1,-,TRBV4-3,TRBJ1-1,TGCGCCAGCAGCCAAGCAACCAGGGGGCGCGGGGACACTGAAGCTTTCTTT,CASSQATRGRGDTEAFF
-,once,TRBV5-5,TRBJ1-4,TGTGCCAGCAGCTTCGGTGGAACTAATGAAAAACTGTTTTTT,CASSFGGTNEKLFF
-,once,TRBV7-8,TRBJ1-2,TGTGCCAGCAGCCGTCCGGGCTCAGGGGGCTACACCTTC,CASSRPGSGGYTF
-,once,TRBV6-1,TRBJ2-1,TGTGCCAGCAGTGAAGTTAGCACAGGGCCGGGGAATGAGCAGTTCTTC,CASSEVSTGPGNEQFF
TRBD2,once,TRBV5-1,TRBJ2-1,TGCGCCAGCAGCTTGGGGGCGGGGGGCCGCAATGAGCAGTTCTTC,CASSLGAGGRNEQFF